The T cell receptor (beta chain) described here comes from a study of OX40 agonist ivuxolimab in advanced cancers. Broadly, across the study: Ivuxolimab was a fully human IgG2 agonistic monoclonal antibody targeting the costimulatory receptor OX40 (CD134). Intravenous ivuxolimab was administered to patients every 2 weeks at six dose levels: 0.01, 0.1, 0.3, 1.5, 3 and 10 mg/kg. Of the 50 or so patients in dose escalation, some 20 had hepatocellular carcinoma, about 15 had melanoma, 9 had renal cell carcinoma and 9 had head and neck cancer. A male proportion of roughly 80% and a mean age of around 60 years, ranging from about 20 to 79, were recorded for the dose-escalation cohort. Prior anti-PD-1, anti-PD-L1 or anti-CTLA-4 therapy was permitted, and approximately 40% of dose-escalation patients had received checkpoint inhibitors. Partial responses occurred in three dose-escalation patients, of whom one had hepatocellular carcinoma and two had cutaneous melanoma. Peripheral TCRbeta sequencing was intended to test whether TCR sequence diversity was altered and clonal T-cell expansion was caused by ivuxolimab. The paper reports the monotherapy dose-escalation portion (N ≈ 52 patients) of the phase I ivuxolimab trial.

As concerns this clone: The antigen it binds to is not known. No clone much larger than this one lies a single base away; base qualities are absent.

Points the paper makes about the study in general: The antigen specificity of the clonally expanded peripheral T cells was not determined. After ivuxolimab, more expanded clones were found on average in CD8+ T cells than in CD4+ T cells. In the 0.1-3.0 mg/kg groups, partial responders had among the lowest normalized peripheral clonal expansion, particularly in CD8+ T cells. Low levels of normalized T-cell clonal expansion were also seen in some patients who did not respond. At doses of 0.1 to 3.0 mg/kg, clonal expansion of both CD4+ and CD8+ blood T cells was observed from baseline to week 6.

Patients with autoimmune disease history or receiving systemic immunosuppression were excluded from the trial. Peripheral blood for TCR sequencing was collected from all dose cohorts at baseline, on cycle 4 day 1, and on cycle 7 day 1. Samples came from an open-label, multicenter, first-in-human phase I dose-escalation trial of ivuxolimab. Adults with locally advanced or metastatic head and neck squamous cell, hepatocellular, melanoma or renal cell carcinoma were enrolled in the trial. CD4+ and CD8+ T cells were sorted separately from peripheral blood before TCR sequencing. The V and J ends are trimmed by 4 bases and 4 bases, leaving 16 bases between them. The CDR3, cysteine through phenylalanine, is 16 amino acids long. The CDR3 DNA has 48 bases and is translated from base 1. CDR1 and CDR2, per the germline V gene, are SGHVS and FQNEAQ. Genomic DNA was isolated from the sorted cells so that the TCRbeta CDR3 region could be sequenced. The immunoSEQ Assay was used to sequence the TCRbeta CDR3 regions. In its TCRdb copy, this immuneACCESS table keeps in-frame sequences only and misses some clones. Where compared with another copy, unresolved V genes explain less than half of these, and the others have no known cause. Here the sample has about 100,000 clones; 70% to 90% occur a single time. About 0.17% of the sample is held by the ten biggest clonotypes.

The sequence is built from TRBV7-8 and TRBJ2-2; the D gene is perhaps TRBD1, on 6 matching bases. This receptor was identified in an adult with an advanced solid tumor such as melanoma, head and neck, liver or kidney cancer. The sample was CD4+ or CD8+ T cells sorted from blood, taken in a trial of the OX40 agonist ivuxolimab. CDR3 sequence: CASSWGHSAGTGELFF. DNA sequence: TGTGCCAGCAGCTGGGGACACTCCGCCGGCACCGGGGAGCTGTTTTTT.